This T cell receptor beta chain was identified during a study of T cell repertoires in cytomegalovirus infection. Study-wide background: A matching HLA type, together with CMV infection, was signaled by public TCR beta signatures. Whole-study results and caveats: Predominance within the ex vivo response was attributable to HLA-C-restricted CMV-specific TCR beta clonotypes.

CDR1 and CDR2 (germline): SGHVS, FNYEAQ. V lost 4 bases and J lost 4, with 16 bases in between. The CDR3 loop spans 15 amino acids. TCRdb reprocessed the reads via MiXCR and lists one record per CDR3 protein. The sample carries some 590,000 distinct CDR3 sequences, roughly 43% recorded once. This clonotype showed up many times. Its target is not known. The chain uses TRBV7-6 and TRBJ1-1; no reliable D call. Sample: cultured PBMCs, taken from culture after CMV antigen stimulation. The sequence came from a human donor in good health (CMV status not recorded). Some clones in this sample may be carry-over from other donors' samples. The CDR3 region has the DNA TGTGCCAGCAGCTACGACGCCCGGGGAGGCACTGAAGCTTTCTTT. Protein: CASSYDARGGTEAFF.